This T cell receptor beta chain was observed in a study of blood T cell repertoires in COVID-19. Germline CDR1 reads LGHNA; CDR2 reads YNFKEQ. Trimming removed 3 bases from V and 6 bases from J; junction bases left unmatched: 6. This CDR3 is 17 amino acids long. Profiling relied on immunoSEQ multiplex PCR, and the TCRdb table lists in-frame clones only, not all of them. The repertoire has some 280,000 clones, approximately 90% of them found once; the top ten carry under 15%. The V and J genes are TRBV4-2 and TRBJ2-1; 15 nucleotides agree with TRBD2. The sequenced material came from peripheral blood. This clonotype originated in a woman aged 60 to 75 with acute or convalescent COVID-19. CDR3 loop: CASSHGLAGGQSNEQFF. In nucleotides, the CDR3 is TGTGCCAGCAGCCACGGACTAGCGGGGGGGCAGAGCAATGAGCAGTTCTTC.